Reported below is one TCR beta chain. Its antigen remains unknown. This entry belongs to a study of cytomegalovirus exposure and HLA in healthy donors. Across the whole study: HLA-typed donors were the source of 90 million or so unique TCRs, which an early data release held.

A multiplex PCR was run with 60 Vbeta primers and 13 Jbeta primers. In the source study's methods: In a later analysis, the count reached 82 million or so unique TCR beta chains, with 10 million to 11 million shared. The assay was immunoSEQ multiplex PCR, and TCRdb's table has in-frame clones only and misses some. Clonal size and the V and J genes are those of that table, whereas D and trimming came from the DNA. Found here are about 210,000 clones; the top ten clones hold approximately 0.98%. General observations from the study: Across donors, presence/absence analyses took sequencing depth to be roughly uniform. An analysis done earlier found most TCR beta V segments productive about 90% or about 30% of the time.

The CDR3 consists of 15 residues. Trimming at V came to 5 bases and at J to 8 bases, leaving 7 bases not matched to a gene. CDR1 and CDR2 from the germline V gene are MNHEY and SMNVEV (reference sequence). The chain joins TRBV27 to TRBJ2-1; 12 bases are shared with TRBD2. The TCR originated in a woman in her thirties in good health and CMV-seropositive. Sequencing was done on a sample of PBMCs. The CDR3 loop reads CASSPGLAGRDEQFF. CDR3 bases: TGTGCCAGCAGTCCCGGACTAGCGGGGCGCGATGAGCAGTTCTTC.